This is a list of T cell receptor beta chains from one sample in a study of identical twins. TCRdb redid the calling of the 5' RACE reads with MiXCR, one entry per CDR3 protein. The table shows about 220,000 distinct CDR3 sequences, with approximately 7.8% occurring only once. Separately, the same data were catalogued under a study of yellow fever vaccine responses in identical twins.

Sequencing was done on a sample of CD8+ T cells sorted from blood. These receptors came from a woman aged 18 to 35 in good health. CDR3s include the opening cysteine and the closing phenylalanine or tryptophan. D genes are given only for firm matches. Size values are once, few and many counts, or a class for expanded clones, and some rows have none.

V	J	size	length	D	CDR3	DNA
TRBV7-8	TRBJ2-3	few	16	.	CASSSRDTETPDTQYF	TGTGCCAGCAGCTCCAGGGACACGGAAACCCCAGATACGCAGTATTTT
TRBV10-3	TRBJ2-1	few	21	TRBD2	CAIRGLAGSPNHDSPYNEQFF	TGTGCCATCAGGGGACTAGCGGGGAGTCCTAACCATGACTCCCCCTACAATGAGCAGTTCTTC
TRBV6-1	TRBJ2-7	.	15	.	CASSEEDLSPYEQYF	TGTGCCAGCAGTGAAGAGGACCTGAGCCCCTACGAGCAGTACTTC
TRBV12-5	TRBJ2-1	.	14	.	CASGFGGPHNEQFF	TGTGCTAGTGGTTTCGGTGGGCCCCACAATGAGCAGTTCTTC
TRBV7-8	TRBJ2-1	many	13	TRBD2	CAAGTSGYNEQFF	TGTGCCGCCGGGACTAGCGGTTACAATGAGCAGTTCTTC
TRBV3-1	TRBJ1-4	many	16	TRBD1	CASSQDFGTGTEKLFF	TGTGCCAGCAGCCAAGATTTTGGGACAGGGACGGAAAAACTGTTTTTT
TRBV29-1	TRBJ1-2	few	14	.	CSALGLGANYGYTF	TGCAGCGCCCTAGGATTGGGGGCTAACTATGGCTACACCTTC
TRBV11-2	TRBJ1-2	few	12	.	CASTQGSYGYTF	TGTGCCAGCACTCAGGGGAGCTATGGCTACACCTTC
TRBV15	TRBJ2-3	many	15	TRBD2	CATSRERGSTDTQYF	TGTGCCACCAGCAGAGAGCGGGGGAGCACAGATACGCAGTATTTT
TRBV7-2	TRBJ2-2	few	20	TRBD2	CASSLPGLAGGSLNTGELFF	TGTGCCAGCAGCTTACCGGGACTAGCGGGGGGTTCGCTAAACACCGGGGAGCTGTTTTTT
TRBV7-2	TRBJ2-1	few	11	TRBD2	CASSWGLDTIF	TGTGCCAGCAGCTGGGGACTAGATACAATCTTC
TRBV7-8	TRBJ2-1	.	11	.	CASHSVQEQFF	TGTGCCAGCCATAGTGTCCAGGAGCAGTTCTTC
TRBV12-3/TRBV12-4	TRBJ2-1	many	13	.	CASSRTTYNEQFF	TGTGCCAGCAGTCGGACTACTTACAATGAGCAGTTCTTC
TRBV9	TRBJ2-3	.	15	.	CASSASGTSTDTQYF	TGTGCCAGCAGCGCGAGCGGAACTAGCACAGATACGCAGTATTTT
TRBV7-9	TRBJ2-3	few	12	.	CASSTETDTQYF	TGTGCCAGCAGCACTGAAACAGATACGCAGTATTTT
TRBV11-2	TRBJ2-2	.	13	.	CASSHLRTGELFF	TGTGCCAGCAGCCACCTTCGGACCGGGGAGCTGTTTTTT
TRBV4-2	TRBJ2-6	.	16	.	CASSQEWFSGANVLTF	TGTGCCAGCAGCCAAGAGTGGTTCTCTGGGGCCAACGTCCTGACTTTC
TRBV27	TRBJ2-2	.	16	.	CASTLLTGLDTGELFF	TGTGCCAGCACCCTTTTAACAGGTTTAGACACCGGGGAGCTGTTTTTT
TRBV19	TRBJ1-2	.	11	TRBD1	CAIRTGSGYTF	TGTGCCATACGGACAGGCTCGGGCTACACCTTC
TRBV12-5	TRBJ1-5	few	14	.	CASGLFAPHQPQHF	TGTGCTAGTGGTTTGTTCGCCCCCCATCAGCCCCAGCATTTT
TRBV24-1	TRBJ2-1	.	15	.	CATSNIAEGWDEQFF	TGTGCCACCAGTAATATTGCAGAGGGCTGGGATGAGCAGTTCTTC
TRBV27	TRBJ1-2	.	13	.	CASSLSGSAGYTF	TGTGCCAGCAGTTTATCGGGGAGCGCTGGCTACACCTTC
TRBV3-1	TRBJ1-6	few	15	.	CASSLEAGGDSPLHF	TGTGCCAGCAGCCTAGAGGCGGGCGGCGATTCACCCCTCCACTTT
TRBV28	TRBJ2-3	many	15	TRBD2	CASSFLAGGRDTQYF	TGTGCCAGCAGTTTCCTAGCGGGGGGGAGAGATACGCAGTATTTT
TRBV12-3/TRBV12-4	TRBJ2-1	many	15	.	CASSPDGSSYNEQFF	TGTGCCAGCAGTCCTGACGGGAGCTCCTACAATGAGCAGTTCTTC
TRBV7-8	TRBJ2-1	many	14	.	CASSLESSYNEQFF	TGTGCCAGCAGCTTGGAGAGCTCCTACAATGAGCAGTTCTTC
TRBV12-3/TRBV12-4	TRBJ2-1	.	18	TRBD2	CAICPGTSGGKSYNEQFF	TGTGCCATCTGTCCCGGGACTAGCGGGGGGAAATCCTACAATGAGCAGTTCTTC
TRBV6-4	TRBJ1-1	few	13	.	CANFFAGNTEAFF	TGTGCCAACTTCTTCGCGGGTAATACTGAAGCTTTCTTT
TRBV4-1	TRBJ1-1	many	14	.	CASSQGTMNTEAFF	TGCGCCAGCAGCCAAGGGACAATGAACACTGAAGCTTTCTTT
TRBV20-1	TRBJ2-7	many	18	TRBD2	CSARDWVGPGLAGGEQYF	TGCAGTGCTAGAGATTGGGTAGGACCGGGACTAGCGGGAGGCGAGCAGTACTTC
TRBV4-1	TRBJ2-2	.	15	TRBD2	CASSQVDGGAGELFF	TGCGCCAGCAGCCAAGTAGACGGGGGGGCCGGGGAGCTGTTTTTT
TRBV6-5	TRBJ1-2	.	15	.	CASSYAPRTAYGYTF	TGTGCCAGCAGTTACGCTCCCAGGACAGCCTATGGCTACACCTTC
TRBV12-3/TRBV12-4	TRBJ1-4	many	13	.	CASSFMGNEKLFF	TGTGCCAGCAGTTTTATGGGTAACGAAAAACTGTTTTTT
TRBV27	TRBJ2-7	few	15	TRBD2	CASSPRTSGTYEQYF	TGTGCCAGCAGTCCGCGGACTAGCGGAACCTACGAGCAGTACTTC
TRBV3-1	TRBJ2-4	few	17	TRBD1	CASSPPSGGSAKNIQYF	TGTGCCAGCAGCCCCCCCTCAGGGGGATCAGCCAAAAACATTCAGTACTTC
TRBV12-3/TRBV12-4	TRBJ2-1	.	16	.	CASSLVALSSYNEQFF	TGTGCCAGCAGTTTGGTAGCGTTGAGCTCCTACAATGAGCAGTTCTTC
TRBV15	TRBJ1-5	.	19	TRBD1	CATSRDLEQGTYSNQPQHF	TGTGCCACCAGCAGAGATCTAGAACAGGGGACCTATAGCAATCAGCCCCAGCATTTT
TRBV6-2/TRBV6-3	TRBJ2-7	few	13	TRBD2	CASSGGGTYEQYF	TGTGCCAGCAGTGGGGGGGGTACCTACGAGCAGTACTTC
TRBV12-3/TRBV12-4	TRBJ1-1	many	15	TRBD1	CASSTGQGKHTEAFF	TGTGCCAGCAGTACGGGACAGGGGAAGCACACTGAAGCTTTCTTT
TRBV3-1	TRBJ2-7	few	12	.	CASSQEPYEQYF	TGTGCCAGCAGCCAAGAACCCTACGAGCAGTACTTC
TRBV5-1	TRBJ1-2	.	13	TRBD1	CASSLGGGAGYTF	TGCGCCAGCAGCTTGGGAGGGGGCGCCGGCTACACCTTC
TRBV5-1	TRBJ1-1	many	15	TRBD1	CASSLELTGGTEAFF	TGCGCCAGCAGCTTGGAACTAACAGGGGGGACTGAAGCTTTCTTT
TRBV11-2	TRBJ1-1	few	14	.	CASSLTFMNTEAFF	TGTGCCAGCAGCTTAACTTTCATGAACACTGAAGCTTTCTTT
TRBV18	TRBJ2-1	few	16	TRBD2	CASSPSSGRADNEQFF	TGTGCCAGCTCACCATCTAGCGGGAGGGCCGACAATGAGCAGTTCTTC
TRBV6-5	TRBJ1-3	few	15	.	CASSSDGTSGNTIYF	TGTGCCAGCAGTTCCGACGGTACCTCTGGAAACACCATATATTTT
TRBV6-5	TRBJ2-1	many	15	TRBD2	CASSYSRLAGAEQFF	TGTGCCAGCAGTTACTCGAGGCTAGCGGGGGCAGAGCAGTTCTTC
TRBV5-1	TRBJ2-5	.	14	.	CASSRGTDQETQYF	TGCGCCAGCAGCCGGGGGACAGATCAAGAGACCCAGTACTTC
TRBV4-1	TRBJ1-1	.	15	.	CASSLPFAWRTEAFF	TGCGCCAGCAGCCTCCCATTTGCTTGGAGGACTGAAGCTTTCTTT
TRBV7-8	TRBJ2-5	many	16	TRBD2	CASSPLGTSGKETQYF	TGTGCCAGCAGCCCACTCGGGACTAGCGGAAAAGAGACCCAGTACTTC
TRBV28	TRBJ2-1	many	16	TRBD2	CASSPTSGRPYNEQFF	TGTGCCAGCAGTCCGACTAGCGGGAGACCATACAATGAGCAGTTCTTC
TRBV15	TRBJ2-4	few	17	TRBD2	CATSSLAGGTAKNIQYF	TGTGCCACCAGCAGCCTAGCGGGGGGAACTGCCAAAAACATTCAGTACTTC
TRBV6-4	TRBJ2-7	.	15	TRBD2	CASSVGLAGSYEQYF	TGTGCCAGCAGTGTAGGACTAGCGGGATCATACGAGCAGTACTTC
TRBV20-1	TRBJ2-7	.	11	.	CSARSAYEQYF	TGCAGTGCTAGGAGTGCCTACGAGCAGTACTTC
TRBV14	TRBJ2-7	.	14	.	CASSPRGIGYEQYF	TGTGCCAGCAGCCCCCGCGGGATTGGCTACGAGCAGTACTTC
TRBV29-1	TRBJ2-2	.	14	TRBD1	CSVDPTGGTGELFF	TGCAGCGTTGACCCGACAGGGGGCACCGGGGAGCTGTTTTTT
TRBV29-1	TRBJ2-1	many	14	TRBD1	CSVGGGTAVNEQFF	TGCAGCGTTGGGGGTGGGACAGCTGTCAATGAGCAGTTCTTC